This T cell receptor (beta chain) was observed in a study of T cells after yellow fever vaccination. General study points: Post-booster reappearance was seen for most primary-vaccination clones (roughly 96% CD4, roughly 91% CD8). A small proportion of clonotypes was detected in both the CD4 and CD8 compartments. Secondary responses were weaker yet peaked faster, day 5 versus 15.

To note about this clonotype: Its specificity is not known.

The CDR3 has 15 amino acids. Germline V gene sequence: CDR1 ENHRY, CDR2 SYGVKD. Trimming took off 5 bases at V and 4 bases at J, with 17 bases between the two ends. Template switching with 5'RACE generated the TCR cDNA and added a universal primer site and UMIs. Via MiXCR, TCRdb re-called the 5' RACE reads, giving one row per CDR3 protein. Of about 170,000 distinct CDR3 sequences in the sample, 9.5% to 12% are singletons; the top ten hold 30% to 45%. This sequence joins TRBV10-3 and TRBJ1-2, with D possibly TRBD1 on 6 matching bases. The TCR comes from a man aged 18 to 29 who received the YFV17D yellow fever vaccine. The sample here was CD8+ T cells sorted from PBMCs, taken 15 days after the yellow fever booster vaccination. The DNA for the CDR3 is TGTGCCATCAGTACCGGGACACCCGGCCGCTATGGCTACACCTTC. It yields the protein CAISTGTPGRYGYTF.